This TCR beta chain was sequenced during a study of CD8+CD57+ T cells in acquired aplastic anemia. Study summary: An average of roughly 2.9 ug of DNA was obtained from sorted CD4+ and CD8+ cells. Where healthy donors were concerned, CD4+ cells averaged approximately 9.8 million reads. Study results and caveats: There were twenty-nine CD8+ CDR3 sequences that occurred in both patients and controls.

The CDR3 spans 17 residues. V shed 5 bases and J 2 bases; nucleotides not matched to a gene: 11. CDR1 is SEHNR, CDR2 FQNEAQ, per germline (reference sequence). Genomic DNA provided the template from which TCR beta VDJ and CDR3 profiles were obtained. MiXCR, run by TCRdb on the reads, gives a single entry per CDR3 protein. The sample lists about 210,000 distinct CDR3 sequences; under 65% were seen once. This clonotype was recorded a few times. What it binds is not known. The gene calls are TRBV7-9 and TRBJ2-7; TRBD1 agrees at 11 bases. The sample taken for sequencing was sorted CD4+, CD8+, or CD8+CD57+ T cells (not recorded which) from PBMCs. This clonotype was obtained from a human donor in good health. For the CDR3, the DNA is TGTGCCAGCAGCCCCACGGACAGGGGGCGTCTACCCTACGAGCAGTACTTC. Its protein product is CASSPTDRGRLPYEQYF.